Listed below are T cell receptor beta chains from one sample, sequenced in a study of OX40 agonist ivuxolimab in advanced cancers. Sequencing was performed with immunoSEQ multiplex PCR; in TCRdb, only in-frame clones are kept and a portion is missing. In the table there are 130,000 or so clones, under 95% of which are singletons. The source material was CD4+ or CD8+ T cells sorted from blood, sampled in a trial of the OX40 agonist ivuxolimab. The receptor set was obtained from an adult with an advanced solid tumor such as melanoma, head and neck, liver or kidney cancer. Both conserved end residues are part of each CDR3. Fields, in order: clone size, V gene, D gene, J gene, CDR3 DNA, CDR3 protein. D genes are given only for firm matches. Not every row has a clone size; where given, it reads once, few, many or a size class.

>NA|TRBV5-1|NA|TRBJ1-2
TGCGCCAGCAACTCGGGGGCGGATAACTATGGCTACACCTTC
CASNSGADNYGYTF
>NA|TRBV2|NA|TRBJ1-1
TGTGCCAGCGCCCAGGCGATTGAAGCTTTCTTT
CASAQAIEAFF
>NA|TRBV2|NA|TRBJ1-2
TGTGCCAGCAGCCTAGGGCAAAACTATGGCTACACCTTC
CASSLGQNYGYTF
>NA|TRBV7-2|NA|TRBJ1-3
TGTGCCAGCAGCCCTAGTGGACGCTCTCGGAACACCATATATTTT
CASSPSGRSRNTIYF
>NA|TRBV9|NA|TRBJ1-3
TGTGCCAGCAGCGTAGACTTGAGCTCTGGAAACACCATATATTTT
CASSVDLSSGNTIYF
>NA|TRBV6-6|TRBD1|TRBJ1-1
TGTGCCAGCACGAAGACAGGGGCCTTGAACACTGAAGCTTTCTTT
CASTKTGALNTEAFF
>NA|TRBV7-2|TRBD2|TRBJ2-4
TGTGCCAGCAGGGGGGGAGGGACTAGCGCAGCCAAAAACATTCAGTACTTC
CASRGGGTSAAKNIQYF
>NA|TRBV4-3|TRBD2|TRBJ2-2
TGCGCCAGCAGCCATCCTGGTAGCGGGAGGGCCGGTTTCGGGGAGCTGTTTTTT
CASSHPGSGRAGFGELFF
>NA|TRBV25-1|NA|TRBJ1-4
TGTGCCAGCTCGCCGACAGCAAAAAATGAAAAACTGTTTTTT
CASSPTAKNEKLFF
>NA|TRBV7-2|TRBD2|TRBJ2-7
TGTGCCAGCAGCACCCTAGCCCGGGGGGTCCCCTACGAGCAGTACTTC
CASSTLARGVPYEQYF
>NA|TRBV5-6|TRBD1|TRBJ2-7
TGTGCCAGCAGCTTCGGACAGGGGAGATACGAGCAGTACTTC
CASSFGQGRYEQYF
>NA|TRBV7-3|TRBD2|TRBJ2-1
TGTGCCAGCAGCTTAAATAGCGGGGTCTACAATGAGCAGTTCTTC
CASSLNSGVYNEQFF
>NA|TRBV21-1|NA|TRBJ2-7
TGTGCCAGCAGCAAACGGAGGACTAGCGGGAGGACCTACGAGCAGTACTTC
CASSKRRTSGRTYEQYF
>NA|TRBV27|NA|TRBJ1-5
TGTGCCATCGGAATGCAGGGGTATGGCAATCAGCCCCAGCATTTT
CAIGMQGYGNQPQHF
>NA|TRBV14|NA|TRBJ2-7
TGTGCCAGCAGCCGTCTCCCGGACAGCTCCTACGAGCAGTACTTC
CASSRLPDSSYEQYF
>NA|TRBV6-6|TRBD1|TRBJ2-7
TGTGCCAGCGGGACAGGGGCCTACGAGCAGTACTTC
CASGTGAYEQYF
>NA|TRBV6-5|TRBD2|TRBJ2-3
TGTGCCAGCAGACGACTAGCGGGTTTCGATACGCAGTATTTT
CASRRLAGFDTQYF
>once|TRBV5-1|NA|TRBJ2-7
TGCGCCAGCAGCCGGGGCCTACAGGGAATCTACGAGCAGTACTTC
CASSRGLQGIYEQYF
>once|TRBV7-3|NA|TRBJ2-3
TGTGCCAGCAGCTCATACCCCGGGGCAGATACGCAGTATTTT
CASSSYPGADTQYF
>NA|TRBV4-3|TRBD1|TRBJ1-1
TGCGCCAGCAGCCAAGCGGGGCAGGGGGACACTGAAGCTTTCTTT
CASSQAGQGDTEAFF
>NA|TRBV5-1|NA|TRBJ1-4
TGCGCCAGCAGCTTAGGGGGTGGTGAAAAACTGTTTTTT
CASSLGGGEKLFF
>NA|TRBV11-2|TRBD1|TRBJ1-2
TGTGCCAGCAGCGCACAGGGGGCTAACTATGGCTACACCTTC
CASSAQGANYGYTF
>NA|TRBV4-3|NA|TRBJ2-2
TGCGCCAGCAGCCAAGAGGGGTTGGGGGCGACGAACACCGGGGAGCTGTTTTTT
CASSQEGLGATNTGELFF
>NA|TRBV5-5|NA|TRBJ2-7
TGTGCCAGCAGCCTCGGGACGGGACTCTCCTACGAGCAGTACTTC
CASSLGTGLSYEQYF
>NA|TRBV14|NA|TRBJ2-5
TGTGCCAGCAGCCTCCTGAATACCCAAGAGACCCAGTACTTC
CASSLLNTQETQYF
>NA|TRBV6-5|NA|TRBJ2-1
TGTGCCAGCAGTTACTGGGGGAATGAGCAGTTCTTC
CASSYWGNEQFF
>NA|TRBV7-2|TRBD1|TRBJ1-5
TGTGCCAGCAGCGGACGACAGGGAGGCAATCAGCCCCAGCATTTT
CASSGRQGGNQPQHF
>NA|TRBV10-3|TRBD1|TRBJ1-5
TGTGCCATCAGGGACGGACAGGGAAGCAATCAGCCCCAGCATTTT
CAIRDGQGSNQPQHF
>NA|TRBV27|TRBD2|TRBJ2-7
TGTGCCAGCAGCCGCACTAGCGGGAGCCCCCCCGAGCAGTACTTC
CASSRTSGSPPEQYF
>NA|TRBV4-2|NA|TRBJ1-6
TGTGCCAGCAGCCGGGAACCTAATAATTCACCCCTCCACTTT
CASSREPNNSPLHF